Sequencing of this TCR beta chain was carried out in a study of CD8 T cells in Susac syndrome. Study findings and constraints: An acknowledgment was made by the study that its TCR sequencing and HLA analysis involved relatively few individuals.

Sequencing targeted TCR beta in T cells from blood (CD8+ and CD4+). About this clonotype: What it binds is unknown. One junction end disagrees with the germline gene, perhaps due to a read error.

It was with random hexamers that roughly 0.45 to 1 ug RNA was reverse transcribed. The immunoSEQ assay covered 54 Vbeta and 13 Jbeta segments for CDR3. In TCRdb, the immunoSEQ multiplex PCR reads were re-called with MiXCR into one record per CDR3 protein. The table has more than 95,000 distinct CDR3 sequences, roughly 93% seen once. The CDR3 is 15 residues long. The germline CDR1 and CDR2 sequences are SGHVS and FQNEAQ. The sequence derives from a human donor with multiple sclerosis. Sequencing was done on a sample of CD8+ T cells from PBMCs. V and J are TRBV7-8 and TRBJ2-7, with D perhaps TRBD2 (6 bases). The CDR3 region is CASSLGRGLLGAEYF. CDR3 sequence (DNA): TGTGCCAGCAGTTTAGGTCGGGGACTTCTGGGTGCGGAGTACTTC. The whole variable domain, remainder taken from reference TRBV7-8 and TRBJ2-7, is GAGVSQSPRYKVAKRGQDVALRCDPISGHVSLFWYQQALGQGPEFLTYFQNEAQLDKSGLPSDRFFAERPEGSVSTLKIQRTQQEDSAVYLCASSLGRGLLGAEYFGPGTRLTVT.